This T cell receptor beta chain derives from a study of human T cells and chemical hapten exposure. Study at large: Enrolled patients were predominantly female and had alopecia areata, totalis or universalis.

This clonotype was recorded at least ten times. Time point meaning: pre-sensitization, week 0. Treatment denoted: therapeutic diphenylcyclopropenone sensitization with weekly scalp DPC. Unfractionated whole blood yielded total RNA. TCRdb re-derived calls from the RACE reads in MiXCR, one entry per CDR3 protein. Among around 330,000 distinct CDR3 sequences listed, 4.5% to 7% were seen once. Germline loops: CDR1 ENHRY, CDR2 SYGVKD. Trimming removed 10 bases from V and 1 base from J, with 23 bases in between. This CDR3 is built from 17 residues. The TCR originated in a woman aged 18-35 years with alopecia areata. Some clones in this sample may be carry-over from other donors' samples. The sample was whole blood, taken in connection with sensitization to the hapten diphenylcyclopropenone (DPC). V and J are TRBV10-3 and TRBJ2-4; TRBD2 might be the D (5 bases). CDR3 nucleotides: TGTGCCAGCAGCGGTCACTCCTCCACGGGGGCCAAAAACATTCAGTACTTC. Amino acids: CASSGHSSTGAKNIQYF.